This note documents a single T cell receptor beta chain sequence. The CDR3 loop spans 11 amino acids. The germline V gene has CDR1 ENHRY and CDR2 SYGVKD. Trimming left V 2 bases short and J 6 bases short, with 1 base between. The data were taken from a study of shared clonotypes between healthy human individuals. Some clones are missing from TCRdb's copy, which holds only in-frame ones; the method was immunoSEQ multiplex PCR. Seen here are around 88,000 clones, over 60% observed once, and the top ten hold approximately 55%. The rearrangement uses TRBV10-3 and TRBJ2-2; D gene uncertain. The TCR was taken from a man aged 30 to 45 in good health. The sequenced material came from memory CD8+ T cells sorted from blood. Noted subset: CD45RO+ cells pooled with CCR7-negative TemRA cells. CDR3 sequence: CAISEPGELFF. In DNA, the CDR3 is TGTGCCATCAGTGAGCCCGGGGAGCTGTTTTTT.